The TCR beta chain described here comes from a study of OX40 agonist ivuxolimab in advanced cancers. About the research overall: Dose-escalation patients suffered from hepatocellular carcinoma, melanoma, renal cell or head and neck cancer.

Sampled blood was obtained at baseline, cycle 4 day 1, and cycle 7 day 1. CDR3 size: 16 residues. Germline-derived CDR1 and CDR2 are SEHNR and FQNEAQ (reference sequence). The trim removed 5 bases at V and 2 bases at J, leaving 9 bases unmatched. Some clones are missing from TCRdb's copy, which holds only in-frame ones; the method was immunoSEQ multiplex PCR. The profile covers tens of thousands of clones, with 65% to 90% appearing a single time and about 3.4% taken by the ten largest. The origin of this receptor is an adult with an advanced solid tumor such as melanoma, head and neck, liver or kidney cancer. Sequenced here: CD4+ or CD8+ T cells sorted from blood, sampled in a trial of the OX40 agonist ivuxolimab. The chain employs TRBV7-9 and TRBJ2-3; 8 bases map to TRBD2. The CDR3 spells CASSLGSGGITDTQYF. The DNA of the CDR3 is TGTGCCAGCAGCCTAGGGAGCGGGGGAATCACAGATACGCAGTATTTT.